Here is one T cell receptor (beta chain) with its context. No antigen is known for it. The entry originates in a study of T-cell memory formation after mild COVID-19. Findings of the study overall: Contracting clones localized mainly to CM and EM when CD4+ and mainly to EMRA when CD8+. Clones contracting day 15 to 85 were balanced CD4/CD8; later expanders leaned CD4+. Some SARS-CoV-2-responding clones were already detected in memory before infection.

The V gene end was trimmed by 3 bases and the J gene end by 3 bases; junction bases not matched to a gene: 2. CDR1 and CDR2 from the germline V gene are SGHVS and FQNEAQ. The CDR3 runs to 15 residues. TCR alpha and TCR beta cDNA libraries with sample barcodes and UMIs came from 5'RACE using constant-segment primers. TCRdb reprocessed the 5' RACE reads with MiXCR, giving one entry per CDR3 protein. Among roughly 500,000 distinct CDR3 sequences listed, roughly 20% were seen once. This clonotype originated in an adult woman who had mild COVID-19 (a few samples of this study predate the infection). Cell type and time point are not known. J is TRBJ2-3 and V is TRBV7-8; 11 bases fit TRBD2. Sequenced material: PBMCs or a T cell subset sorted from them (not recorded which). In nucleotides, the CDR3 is TGTGCCAGCAGCTTTAGCGGGGGGGCTACAGATACGCAGTATTTT. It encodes CASSFSGGATDTQYF. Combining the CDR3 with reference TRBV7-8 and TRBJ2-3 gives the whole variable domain GAGVSQSPRYKVAKRGQDVALRCDPISGHVSLFWYQQALGQGPEFLTYFQNEAQLDKSGLPSDRFFAERPEGSVSTLKIQRTQQEDSAVYLCASSFSGGATDTQYFGPGTRLTVL.